The 20 T cell receptor beta chains below all came from one sample that was sequenced in a study of blood T cell repertoires in COVID-19. Clones were sequenced by immunoSEQ multiplex PCR, and TCRdb holds only the in-frame ones, with some missing. The profile covers more than 150,000 clones, with roughly four fifths appearing a single time and about 6.5% taken by the ten largest. The sequencing sample was made of peripheral blood. The source is a woman aged 40-49 years with acute or convalescent COVID-19.

This clone was recorded once. The chain is built from TRBV10-3 and TRBJ1-3; 8 bases fit TRBD1. From germline, CDR1 is ENHRY and CDR2 SYGVKD. This CDR3 spans 17 amino acids. Trimming cost V 0 bases and J 4 bases; bases outside gene matches: 8. This CDR3 reads CAISESIFGQGGNTIYF. The CDR3, as DNA: TGTGCCATCAGTGAGTCGATTTTCGGACAGGGAGGAAACACCATATATTTT.

V usage is TRBV5-1 and J usage is TRBJ2-7; the D gene is possibly TRBD1 (6 bases). The CDR3 sequence is 16 residues long. CDR1 and CDR2 from the germline V gene are SGHRS and YFSETQ. Trimming left V 3 bases short and J 2 bases short, with 18 bases between. The CDR3 coding sequence is TGCGCCAGCAGCTCCATTCCGGGACAAGGAACCTACGAGCAGTACTTC. Protein: CASSSIPGQGTYEQYF.

The chain couples TRBV2 to TRBJ1-5, with D possibly TRBD1 on 6 matching bases. The germline V gene encodes CDR1 SNHLY and CDR2 FYNNEI. V lost 1 base and J 6 bases, leaving 13 bases between the germline ends. This CDR3 has 15 residues. The CDR3 is CASSEGDILGQPQHF. CDR3 DNA sequence: TGTGCCAGCAGTGAAGGGGACATTCTGGGTCAGCCCCAGCATTTT.

This chain connects TRBV11-1 to TRBJ1-1, with 7 bases matching TRBD1. In germline, CDR1 is SGHAT, CDR2 FQDESV (reference sequence). The ends lost 0 bases at V and 7 bases at J; junction bases unmatched: 8. The CDR3 extends over 15 amino acids. CDR3 sequence (DNA): TGTGCCAGCAGCTTAGCAGGGGGCTGGGAGGATGAAGCTTTCTTT. Its protein product is CASSLAGGWEDEAFF.

The chain combines TRBV28 with TRBJ1-3; D unclear. CDR1 and CDR2 (germline): MDHEN, SYDVKM. V gave up 4 bases and J gave up 2 bases, with 12 bases separating them. CDR3 length equals 15 residues. CDR3 region: CASSSFISAGNTIYF. The DNA of the CDR3 is TGTGCCAGCAGTTCTTTTATATCCGCTGGAAACACCATATATTTT. Filled out from reference TRBV28 and TRBJ1-3, the complete variable domain reads DVKVTQSSRYLVKRTGEKVFLECVQDMDHENMFWYRQDPGLGLRLIYFSYDVKMKEKGDIPEGYSVSREKKERFSLILESASTNQTSMYLCASSSFISAGNTIYFGEGSWLTVV.

The V and J genes are TRBV28 and TRBJ2-7, with a possible D match to TRBD2 (6 bases). Between the trimmed V and J ends, which lost 5 bases and 1 base, there was a span of 18 bases. There are 16 residues in the CDR3. CDR1 and CDR2 (germline): MDHEN, SYDVKM. The CDR3 bases are TGTGCCAGCAGTCCACTTTACCACGGAGGGTCCTACGAGCAGTACTTC. This gives the protein CASSPLYHGGSYEQYF.

The rearrangement joins TRBV2 to TRBJ2-7; 12 positions match TRBD2. V was clipped by 5 bases and J by 7 bases; unmatched bases: 9. The germline V gene encodes CDR1 SNHLY and CDR2 FYNNEI. This CDR3 comprises 15 residues. The CDR3 sequence is CASSQLAGGSGEQYF. For the CDR3, the DNA is TGTGCCAGCAGTCAACTAGCGGGGGGTAGCGGGGAGCAGTACTTC.

The chain's CDR3 is CASSQTGYEKLFF. The CDR3 DNA is TGTGCCAGCAGCCAGACAGGGTACGAAAAACTGTTTTTT. This rearrangement joins TRBV7-9 to TRBJ1-4; 7 bases align to TRBD1. From germline, CDR1 is SEHNR and CDR2 FQNEAQ (reference sequence). The CDR3 is made up of 13 amino acids. V lost 5 bases to trimming and J lost 8 bases; unmatched junction nucleotides: 5. Combining the CDR3 with reference TRBV7-9 and TRBJ1-4 gives the whole variable domain DTGVSQNPRHKITKRGQNVTFRCDPISEHNRLYWYRQTLGQGPEFLTYFQNEAQLEKSRLLSDRFSAERPKGSFSTLEIQRTEQGDSAMYLCASSQTGYEKLFFGSGTQLSVL.

The chain has TRBV5-5 and TRBJ1-1; no clear D gene. Germline CDR1 and CDR2: SGHKS and YYEKEE (reference sequence). V gave up 3 bases and J gave up 5 bases, with 11 bases separating them. This CDR3 has 13 residues. The CDR3 is CASSSYGETEAFF. DNA for the CDR3: TGTGCCAGCAGCTCGTACGGGGAGACTGAAGCTTTCTTT.

This chain joins TRBV19 and TRBJ2-3; 7 bases map to TRBD2. The CDR3 totals 16 residues. Per germline, CDR1 LNHDA and CDR2 SQIVND (reference sequence). The V segment lost 4 bases and the J segment 3 bases; nucleotides outside the gene matches: 10. The CDR3 bases are TGTGCCAGTAGTACCCAGGTTGAGCGGGAAACAGATACGCAGTATTTT. Amino acid sequence: CASSTQVERETDTQYF.

J is TRBJ2-5 and V is TRBV6-5, with 9 bases matching TRBD2. The J segment lost 4 bases and the V segment lost 5 bases, leaving 8 bases of the junction unmatched. Germline CDR1 MNHEY, CDR2 SVGAGI. This CDR3 has 15 amino acids. The CDR3 sequence: CASSPYRAGGETQYF. The CDR3, as DNA: TGTGCCAGCAGTCCATACCGAGCGGGGGGAGAGACCCAGTACTTC.

J is TRBJ2-2 and V is TRBV10-3; 10 bases match TRBD2. V shed 11 bases, J shed 4 bases, and the junction held 13 bases outside the gene matches. Germline V gene lookup returns CDR1 ENHRY and CDR2 SYGVKD. The CDR3 loop spans 16 amino acids. The DNA of the CDR3 is TGTGCCCACAAGGGGTCAGCGGGAGGGCCCACCGGGGAGCTGTTTTTT. This gives the protein CAHKGSAGGPTGELFF.

The CDR3 DNA follows: TGCGCCAGCAGTGAGAGTTCCGTTGAGGACGAGCAGTACTTC. As protein: CASSESSVEDEQYF. The rearrangement links TRBV10-2 to TRBJ2-7; unclear D gene. Germline CDR1 WSHSY, CDR2 SAAADI. The CDR3 totals 14 residues. V lost 2 bases, J lost 5 bases, and 13 bases lay in between.

This chain connects TRBV7-2 to TRBJ2-7, with TRBD1 matching 10 bases. The CDR3 runs 16 residues. The germline gives CDR1 SGHTA, CDR2 FQGNSA. Trimming at V came to 0 bases and at J to 6 bases, leaving 8 bases not matched to a gene. CDR3: CASSLALGTGDGEQYF. The CDR3 DNA reads as TGTGCCAGCAGCTTAGCGCTTGGGACAGGGGACGGCGAGCAGTACTTC.

The chain couples TRBV24-1 to TRBJ1-1, with D perhaps matching TRBD1 (5 bases). The length of the CDR3 is 14 residues. Trimming stripped 4 bases from V and 2 bases from J, with 10 bases between. Germline CDR1 reads KGHDR; CDR2 reads SFDVKD. For the CDR3, the DNA is TGTGCCACCAGTGAGGGGGGATTTAACACTGAAGCTTTCTTT. Its protein is CATSEGGFNTEAFF.

The CDR3 DNA follows: TGCAGCGTTGTGCCGGGACAGGGAAGAGAAAAACTGTTTTTT. Its protein is CSVVPGQGREKLFF. The chain combines TRBV29-1 with TRBJ1-4, with 9 bases aligning to TRBD1. V lost 4 bases to trimming and J lost 8 bases; unmatched junction nucleotides: 8. Germline assignment: CDR1 SQVTM and CDR2 ANQGSEA. The CDR3 totals 14 residues.

The chain is built from TRBV19 and TRBJ1-5; 9 positions agree with TRBD1. Per the germline V gene, CDR1 is LNHDA and CDR2 is SQIVND (reference sequence). The CDR3 sequence is 15 residues long. V shed 5 bases, J shed 4 bases, and the junction held 6 bases outside the gene matches. The CDR3 nucleotides are TGTGCCAGTAGTTCCCGGGACAGGGATAATCAGCCCCAGCATTTT. Amino acid sequence: CASSSRDRDNQPQHF.

The rearrangement joins TRBV6-5 to TRBJ1-1, with a weak D call TRBD1 (5 bases). V was cut by 7 bases and J by 6 bases, with 21 bases left in between. CDR3 length: 15 residues. Germline assignment: CDR1 MNHEY and CDR2 SVGAGI. The CDR3 spells CASIVEAGRFAEAFF. The DNA for the CDR3 is TGTGCCAGCATAGTCGAGGCAGGGCGGTTTGCTGAAGCTTTCTTT.

As for this clone: Other DNA variants within this sample encode the same CDR3. The chain employs TRBV28 and TRBJ1-1; 7 bases are a match to TRBD1. CDR3 length: 14 amino acids. Germline V lookup: CDR1 MDHEN, CDR2 SYDVKM. V was clipped by 2 bases and J by 5 bases; unmatched bases: 5. The CDR3 here is CASSLTGVGTEAFF. In DNA, the CDR3 is TGTGCCAGCAGTTTAACAGGGGTAGGGACTGAAGCTTTCTTT.

This clone showed up just once. The chain combines TRBV3-1 (or the pseudogene TRBV3-2) with TRBJ1-5; 7 bases fit TRBD1. Trimming removed 4 bases from V and 3 bases from J; junction bases left unmatched: 3. Germline CDR1 reads LGHDT; CDR2 reads YNNKEL (reference sequence). The CDR3 length is 14 residues. CDR3 in amino acids: CASSLGTVNQPQHF. The CDR3 region has the DNA TGTGCCAGCAGCCTTGGGACAGTCAATCAGCCCCAGCATTTT.